This paragraph covers one T cell receptor beta chain sequence. This entry comes from a study of cytomegalovirus exposure and HLA in healthy donors. Across the study: Most genotyped donors, roughly 83% of 300 to 400, had Caucasian-associated genetic ancestry.

PCR involved 60 Vbeta and 13 Jbeta primers. Sequencing used immunoSEQ multiplex PCR; TCRdb keeps in-frame clones, though not all of them. Found here are approximately 45,000 clones; the top ten clones hold roughly a sixth. The CDR3 has 13 amino acids. J lost 4 bases, V lost 8 bases, and 9 bases had no gene match. Germline CDR1 reads GTSNPN; CDR2 reads SVGIG (reference sequence). Sample: PBMCs. This sequence joins TRBV30 and TRBJ1-2; 8 positions agree with TRBD1. This clonotype originated in a male donor in good health and CMV-seronegative. The CDR3 sequence: CAQRDRPFYGYTF. DNA for the CDR3: TGTGCCCAAAGGGACAGGCCCTTCTATGGCTACACCTTC.